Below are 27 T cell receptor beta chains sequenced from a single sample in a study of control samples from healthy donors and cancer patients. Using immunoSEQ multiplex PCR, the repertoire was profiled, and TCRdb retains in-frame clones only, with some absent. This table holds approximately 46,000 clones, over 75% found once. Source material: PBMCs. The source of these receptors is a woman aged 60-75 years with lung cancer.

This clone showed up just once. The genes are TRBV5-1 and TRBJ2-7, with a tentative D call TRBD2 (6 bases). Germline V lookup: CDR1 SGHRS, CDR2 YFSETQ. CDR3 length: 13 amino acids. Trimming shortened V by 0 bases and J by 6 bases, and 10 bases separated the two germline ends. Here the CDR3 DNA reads TGCGCCAGCAGCTTGGCCGGGGGAATCGAGCAGTACTTC. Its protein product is CASSLAGGIEQYF. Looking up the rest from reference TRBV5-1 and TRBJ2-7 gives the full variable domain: KAGVTQTPRYLIKTRGQQVTLSCSPISGHRSVSWYQQTPGQGLQFLFEYFSETQRNKGNFPGRFSGRQFSNSRSEMNVSTLELGDSALYLCASSLAGGIEQYFGPGTRLTVT.

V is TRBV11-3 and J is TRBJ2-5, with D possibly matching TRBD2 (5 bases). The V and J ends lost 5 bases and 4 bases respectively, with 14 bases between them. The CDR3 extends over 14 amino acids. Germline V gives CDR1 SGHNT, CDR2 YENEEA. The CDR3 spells CASSPTRLAETQYF. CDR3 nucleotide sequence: TGTGCCAGCAGCCCCACTAGGTTGGCAGAGACCCAGTACTTC.

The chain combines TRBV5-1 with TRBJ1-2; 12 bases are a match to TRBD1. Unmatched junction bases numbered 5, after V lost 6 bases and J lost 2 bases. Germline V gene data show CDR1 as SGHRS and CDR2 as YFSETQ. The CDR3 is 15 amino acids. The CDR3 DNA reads TGCGCCAGCATTCCCGGGACAGGGGGCAACTATGGCTACACCTTC. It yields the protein CASIPGTGGNYGYTF.

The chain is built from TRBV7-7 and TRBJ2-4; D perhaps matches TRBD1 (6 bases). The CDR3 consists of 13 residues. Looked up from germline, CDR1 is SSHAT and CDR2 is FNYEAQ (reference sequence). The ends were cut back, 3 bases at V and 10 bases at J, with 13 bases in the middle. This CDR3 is CASSLTGSGIQYF. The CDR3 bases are TGTGCCAGCAGCTTGACAGGTTCAGGAATTCAGTACTTC.

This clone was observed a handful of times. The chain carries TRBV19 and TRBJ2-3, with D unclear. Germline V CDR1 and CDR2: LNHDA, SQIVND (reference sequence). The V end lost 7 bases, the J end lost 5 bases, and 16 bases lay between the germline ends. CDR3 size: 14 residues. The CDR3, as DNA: TGTGCCAGTAACCCGGGTTCCGCAGAAGATACGCAGTATTTT. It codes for CASNPGSAEDTQYF.

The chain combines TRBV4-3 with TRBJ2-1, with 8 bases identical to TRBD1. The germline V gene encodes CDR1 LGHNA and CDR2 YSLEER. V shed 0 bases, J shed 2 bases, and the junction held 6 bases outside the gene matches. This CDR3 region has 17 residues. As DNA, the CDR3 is TGCGCCAGCAGCCAAGATAAAGGACAGGGCCCCTACAATGAGCAGTTCTTC. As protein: CASSQDKGQGPYNEQFF.

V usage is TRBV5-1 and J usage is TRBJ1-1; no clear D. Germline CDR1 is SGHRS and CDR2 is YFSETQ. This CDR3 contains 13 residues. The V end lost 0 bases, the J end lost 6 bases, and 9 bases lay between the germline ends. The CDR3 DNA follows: TGCGCCAGCAGCTTGGCCACGGTGTCTGAAGCTTTCTTT. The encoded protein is CASSLATVSEAFF.

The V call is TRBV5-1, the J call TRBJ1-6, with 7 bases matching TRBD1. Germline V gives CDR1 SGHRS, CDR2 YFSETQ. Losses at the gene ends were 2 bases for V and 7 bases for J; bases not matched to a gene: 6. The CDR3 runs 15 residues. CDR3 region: CASSFGSGGNSPLHF. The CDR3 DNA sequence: TGCGCCAGCAGCTTCGGTTCAGGGGGGAATTCACCCCTCCACTTT.

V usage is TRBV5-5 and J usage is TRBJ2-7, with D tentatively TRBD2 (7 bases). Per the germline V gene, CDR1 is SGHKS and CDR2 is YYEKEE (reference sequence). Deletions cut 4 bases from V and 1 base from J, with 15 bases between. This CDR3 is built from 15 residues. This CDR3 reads CASSQGRAGSYEQYF. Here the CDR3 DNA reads TGTGCCAGCAGCCAGGGGAGGGCTGGGTCCTACGAGCAGTACTTC.

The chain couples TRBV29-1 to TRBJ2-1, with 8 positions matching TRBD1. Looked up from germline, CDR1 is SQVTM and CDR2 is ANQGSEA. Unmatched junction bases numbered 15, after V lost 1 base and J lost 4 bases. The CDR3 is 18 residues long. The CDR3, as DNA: TGCAGCGTTGAAGGGTCTGGGGGGTCAGGGGGCGGATACAATGAGCAGTTCTTC. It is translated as CSVEGSGGSGGGYNEQFF.

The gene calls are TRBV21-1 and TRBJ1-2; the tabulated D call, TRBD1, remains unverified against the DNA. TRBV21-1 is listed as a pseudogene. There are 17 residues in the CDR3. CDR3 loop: CASSKVVRDLPNYGYTF. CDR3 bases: TGTGCCAGCAGCAAAGTTGTCAGGGATTTACCTAACTATGGCTACACCTTC.

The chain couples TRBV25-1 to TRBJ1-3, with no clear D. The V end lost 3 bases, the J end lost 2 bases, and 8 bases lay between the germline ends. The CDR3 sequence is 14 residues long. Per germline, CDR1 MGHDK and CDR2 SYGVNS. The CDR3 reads CASSDPDTGNTIYF. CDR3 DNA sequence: TGTGCCAGCAGTGATCCAGATACTGGAAACACCATATATTTT.

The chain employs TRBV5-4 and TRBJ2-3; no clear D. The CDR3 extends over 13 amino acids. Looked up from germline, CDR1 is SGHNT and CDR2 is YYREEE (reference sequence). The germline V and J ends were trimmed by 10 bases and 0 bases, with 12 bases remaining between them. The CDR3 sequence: CAYRAQSTDTQYF. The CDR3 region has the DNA TGTGCCTACCGGGCCCAGAGCACAGATACGCAGTATTTT.

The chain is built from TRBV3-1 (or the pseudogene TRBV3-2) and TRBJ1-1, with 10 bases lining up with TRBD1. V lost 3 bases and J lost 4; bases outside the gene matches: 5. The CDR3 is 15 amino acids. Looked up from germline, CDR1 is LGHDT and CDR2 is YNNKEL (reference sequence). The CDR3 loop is CASSHGDRGFTEAFF. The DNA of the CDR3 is TGTGCCAGCAGCCACGGGGACAGGGGATTCACTGAAGCTTTCTTT.

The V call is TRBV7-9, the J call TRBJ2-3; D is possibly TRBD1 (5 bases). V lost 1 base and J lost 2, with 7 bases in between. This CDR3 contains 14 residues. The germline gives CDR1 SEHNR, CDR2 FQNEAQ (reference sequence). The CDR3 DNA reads TGTGCCAGCAGCTTAGGACAGATCACAGATACGCAGTATTTT. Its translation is CASSLGQITDTQYF.

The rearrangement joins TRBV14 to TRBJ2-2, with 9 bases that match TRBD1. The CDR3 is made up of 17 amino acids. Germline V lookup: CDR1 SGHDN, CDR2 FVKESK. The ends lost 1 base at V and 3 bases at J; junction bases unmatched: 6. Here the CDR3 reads CASSQGGDRVDTGELFF. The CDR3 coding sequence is TGTGCCAGCAGCCAAGGTGGGGACAGGGTCGACACCGGGGAGCTGTTTTTT.

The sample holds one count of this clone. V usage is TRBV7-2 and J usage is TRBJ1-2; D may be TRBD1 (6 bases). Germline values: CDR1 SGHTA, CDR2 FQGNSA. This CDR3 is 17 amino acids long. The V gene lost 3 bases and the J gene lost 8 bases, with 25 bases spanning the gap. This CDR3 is CASSFSYSSRDKGGYTF. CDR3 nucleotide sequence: TGTGCCAGCAGCTTTTCCTATTCAAGCCGGGACAAAGGGGGCTACACCTTC.

As DNA, the CDR3 is TGTGCCAGCGCCCCCCAGTCAGGAATCTACAATGAGCAGTTCTTC. As protein: CASAPQSGIYNEQFF. The chain has TRBV3-1 (or the pseudogene TRBV3-2) and TRBJ2-1; D gene uncertain. V lost 8 bases to trimming and J lost 3 bases, with 17 bases between them. Germline-derived CDR1 and CDR2 are LGHDT and YNNKEL (reference sequence). The CDR3 length is 15 residues.

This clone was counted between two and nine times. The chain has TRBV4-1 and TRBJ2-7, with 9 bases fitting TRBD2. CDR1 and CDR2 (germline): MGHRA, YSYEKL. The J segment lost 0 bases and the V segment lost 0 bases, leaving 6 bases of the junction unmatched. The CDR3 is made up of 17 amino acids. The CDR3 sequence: CASSQEGRLADSYEQYF. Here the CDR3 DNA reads TGCGCCAGCAGCCAAGAAGGCCGACTAGCGGACTCCTACGAGCAGTACTTC.

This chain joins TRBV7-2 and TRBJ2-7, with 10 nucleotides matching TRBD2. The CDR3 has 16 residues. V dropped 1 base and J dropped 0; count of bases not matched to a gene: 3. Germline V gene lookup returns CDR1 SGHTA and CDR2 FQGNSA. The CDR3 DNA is TGTGCCAGCAGCTTAGAGGGACTAGCGCTCTCCTACGAGCAGTACTTC. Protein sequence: CASSLEGLALSYEQYF.

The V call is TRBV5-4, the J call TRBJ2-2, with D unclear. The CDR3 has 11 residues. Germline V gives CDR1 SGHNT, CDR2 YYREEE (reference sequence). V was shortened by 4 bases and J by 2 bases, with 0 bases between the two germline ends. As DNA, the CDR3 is TGTGCCAGCAGCAACACCGGGGAGCTGTTTTTT. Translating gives CASSNTGELFF. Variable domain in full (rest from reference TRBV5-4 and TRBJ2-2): ETGVTQSPTHLIKTRGQQVTLRCSSQSGHNTVSWYQQALGQGPQFIFQYYREEENGRGNFPPRFSGLQFPNYSSELNVNALELDDSALYLCASSNTGELFFGEGSRLTVL.

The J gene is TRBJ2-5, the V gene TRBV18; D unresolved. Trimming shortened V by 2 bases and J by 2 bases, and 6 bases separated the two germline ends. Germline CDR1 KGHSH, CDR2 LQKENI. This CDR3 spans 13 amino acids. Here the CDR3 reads CASSPNSQETQYF. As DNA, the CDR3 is TGTGCCAGCTCACCAAACTCTCAAGAGACCCAGTACTTC.

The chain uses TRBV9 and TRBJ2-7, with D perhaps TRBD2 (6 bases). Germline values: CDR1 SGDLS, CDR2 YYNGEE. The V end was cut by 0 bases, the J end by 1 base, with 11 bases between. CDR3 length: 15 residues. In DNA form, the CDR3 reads TGTGCCAGCAGCGTAGGGTGGGACTCTTCCTACGAGCAGTACTTC. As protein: CASSVGWDSSYEQYF.

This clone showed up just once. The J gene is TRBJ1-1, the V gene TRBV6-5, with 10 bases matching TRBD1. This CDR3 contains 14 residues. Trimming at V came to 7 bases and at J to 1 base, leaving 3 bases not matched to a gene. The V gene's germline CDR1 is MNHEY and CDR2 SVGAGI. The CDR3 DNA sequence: TGTGCCAGCACCTGGACAGGGGGGAACACTGAAGCTTTCTTT. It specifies CASTWTGGNTEAFF.

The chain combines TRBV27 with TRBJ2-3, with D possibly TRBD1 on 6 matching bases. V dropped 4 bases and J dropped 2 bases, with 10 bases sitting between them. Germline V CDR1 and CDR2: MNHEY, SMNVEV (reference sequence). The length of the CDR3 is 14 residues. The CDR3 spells CASSSQGITDTQYF. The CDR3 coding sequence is TGTGCCAGCAGTTCACAGGGAATCACAGATACGCAGTATTTT.

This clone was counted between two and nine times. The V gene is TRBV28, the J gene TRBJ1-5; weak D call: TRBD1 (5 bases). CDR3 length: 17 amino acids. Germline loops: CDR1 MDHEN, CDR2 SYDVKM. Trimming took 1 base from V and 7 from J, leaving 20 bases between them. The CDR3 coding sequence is TGTGCCAGCAGTTTATACATCTTTGCGGGGTCAGGGCAGCCCCAGCATTTT. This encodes CASSLYIFAGSGQPQHF.

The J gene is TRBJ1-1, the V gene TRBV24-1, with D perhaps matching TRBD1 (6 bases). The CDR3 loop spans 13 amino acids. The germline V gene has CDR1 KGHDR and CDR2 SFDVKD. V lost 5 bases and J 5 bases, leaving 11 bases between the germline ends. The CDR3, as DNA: TGTGCCACCAGTGCCTTACAGGGTACTGAAGCTTTCTTT. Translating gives CATSALQGTEAFF.